This T cell receptor beta chain emerged from a study of cytomegalovirus exposure and HLA in healthy donors. PCR used 60 Vbeta primers and 13 Jbeta primers. Only in-frame clones appear in the TCRdb table, and some are missing; sequencing was by immunoSEQ multiplex PCR. The sample has approximately 100,000 clones, 65% to 80% seen once. The V gene end was trimmed by 5 bases and the J gene end by 6 bases; junction bases not matched to a gene: 8. The CDR3 is made up of 15 amino acids. CDR1 is SGHTA and CDR2 is FQGTGA in the germline V gene. Sequenced: PBMCs. This TCR came from a man between 60 and 70 years old in good health and CMV-seropositive. This chain connects TRBV7-3 to TRBJ2-7; 12 nucleotides agree with TRBD2. CDR3 loop: CASSVFTSGGIEQYF. CDR3 DNA sequence: TGTGCCAGCAGCGTCTTCACTAGCGGGGGGATCGAGCAGTACTTC.